The 25 T cell receptor delta chains given below trace back to one sample, sequenced in a study of delta chain sequences of gamma delta T cells. TCRdb re-processed the 5' RACE reads via CATT. The table records approximately 920 delta-chain clones, about a sixth of them present only once. The sample taken for sequencing was either unsorted cells or a sorted T cell fraction (not recorded which). These receptors all stem from a human donor in good health.

Judged by abundance, this clone is medium-sized (0.01 to 0.1%). The chain couples TRDV2 to TRDJ1; TRDD3 matches at 13 bases. Germline values: CDR1 GEAIGNYY, CDR2 EKD. The length of the CDR3 is 19 residues. V dropped 1 base and J dropped 0; count of bases not matched to a gene: 10. DNA of the CDR3: TGTGCCTGTGACACGCTCCTACTGGGGGATACGCAGGACACCGATAAACTCATCTTT. Protein product: CACDTLLLGDTQDTDKLIF.

No V gene was called, though TRDJ1 was called as the J gene; the table's D call, TRDD3, was not checked against the DNA. CDR3 length: 20 amino acids. The CDR3 reads CSGINAEYAGICSWGDKLIF. Written as DNA, the CDR3 is TGCAGTGGTATCAACGCAGAGTACGCTGGTATATGTTCTTGGGGGGATAAACTCATCTTT.

Within the sample, this clone is medium-sized. The chain uses TRDV2 and TRDJ1; TRDD3 is a possible D gene (5 bases). The CDR3 is 17 amino acids. The V end lost 0 bases, the J end lost 0 bases, and 16 bases lay between the germline ends. In germline, CDR1 is GEAIGNYY, CDR2 EKD. The CDR3 is CACDTMGPRPYTDKLIF. For the CDR3, the DNA is TGTGCCTGTGACACCATGGGGCCCCGACCGTACACCGATAAACTCATCTTT.

By proportion, this clone is medium-sized. The chain couples TRDV2 to TRDJ1, with 9 bases matching TRDD3. Germline lookup yields CDR1 GEAIGNYY and CDR2 EKD. CDR3 length: 20 residues. The V and J ends lost 0 bases and 0 bases, in that order; junction bases with no gene match: 16. The CDR3 region has the DNA TGTGCCTGTGACACCGTCCGTTTACTGGGGGAACCGCTCGACACCGATAAACTCATCTTT. It codes for CACDTVRLLGEPLDTDKLIF.

The rearrangement uses TRDV2 and TRDJ1, with 11 bases that match TRDD3. The J gene was not available in TCRdb and was assigned here by matching the DNA to germline segments. V was clipped by 3 bases and J by 3 bases; unmatched bases: 14. CDR3 length: 18 amino acids. Germline lookup yields CDR1 GEAIGNYY and CDR2 EKD. The CDR3 coding sequence is TGTGCCTGTGACCCCGTACTGGGGGATAGCGAGAAGGCCGATAAACTCATCTTT. Its translation is CACDPVLGDSEKADKLIF.

Concerning this clone itself: Given a far larger clone just one base away, this is likely a sequencing read error. The chain employs TRDV1 and TRDJ2; the match to TRDD3 covers 9 bases. TCRdb lists no J gene, so it was determined here by aligning the DNA to germline. The CDR3 is 25 amino acids. V was clipped by 0 bases and J by 4 bases; unmatched bases: 30. Germline V gene data show CDR1 as TSWWSYY and CDR2 as QGS. Here the CDR3 DNA reads TGTGCTCTTGGGGAACTGGTGGGGTTTTACGACCTTTTACTCGGGGATACGTGGGAGACAGCACAACTCTTCTTT. Protein sequence: CALGELVGFYDLLLGDTWETAQLFF.

By share of the sample, this clone is large (0.1 to 1%). The rearrangement uses TRDV2 and TRDJ1; 11 positions match TRDD3. The germline gives CDR1 GEAIGNYY, CDR2 EKD. J was trimmed by 2 bases and V by 0 bases; bases with no gene match: 16. This CDR3 comprises 20 residues. The CDR3 loop reads CACDTVGGLLGDMGTDKLIF. CDR3 sequence (DNA): TGTGCCTGTGACACCGTGGGAGGCTTACTGGGGGATATGGGTACCGATAAACTCATCTTT.

On this clone: A read error likely explains this, since a far larger clone differs by one base. J is TRDJ1 and V is TRDV2, with 7 bases that match TRDD3. Here the J gene came from matching the DNA to germline, since TCRdb omits it. The CDR3 contains 21 residues. Trimming removed 0 bases from V and 2 bases from J; junction bases left unmatched: 23. CDR1 and CDR2 from the germline V gene are GEAIGNYY and EKD. CDR3 loop: CACDTVSTIPRTGESTDKLIF. CDR3 sequence (DNA): TGTGCCTGTGACACCGTTAGTACAATCCCCCGTACTGGGGAAAGTACCGATAAACTCATCTTT.

Worth noting for this clone: With a far larger clone one base away, a read error is the likely cause. This chain connects TRDV2 to TRDJ1; 8 bases line up with TRDD3. TCRdb lists no J gene, so it was determined here by aligning the DNA to germline. The germline CDR1 and CDR2 sequences are GEAIGNYY and EKD. J was trimmed by 4 bases and V by 3 bases; bases with no gene match: 9. The CDR3 totals 15 residues. The CDR3 loop is CACDGVGDFLDKLIF. The CDR3 coding sequence is TGTGCCTGTGACGGAGTGGGGGATTTCCTCGATAAACTCATCTTT.

In regard to this clone: TCRdb lists the protein of a much larger clone for this DNA, which differs at residue 14, so this is likely a read error; the protein given here is translated from the DNA itself. CDR3 region: CALGENPSLPLTDNLIF. CDR3 nucleotides: TGTGCTCTTGGGGAGAACCCTTCCCTACCACTGACCGATAATCTCATCTTT. The chain employs TRDV1 and TRDJ1; maybe TRDD2 (6 bases). The CDR3 totals 17 residues. In germline, CDR1 is TSWWSYY, CDR2 QGS.

This clone has only a few counts. The junction departs from germline at one end; a sequencing error may be responsible. This sequence joins TRDV2 and TRDJ3; 8 bases align to TRDD3. This CDR3 is built from 20 residues. CDR1 is GEAIGNYY, CDR2 EKD, per germline. The CDR3 nucleotides read TGTGCCTGTGACCGGCTTTCTGGGGGAGACAGCTCCTGGGACACCCGACGGATGTTTTTC. Protein sequence: CACDRLSGGDSSWDTRRMFF.

This clone qualifies as large. The chain uses TRDV2 and TRDJ1; 8 positions agree with TRDD3. Germline CDR1 is GEAIGNYY and CDR2 is EKD. The trim removed 0 bases at V and 2 bases at J, leaving 7 bases unmatched. CDR3 length: 16 amino acids. This CDR3 is CACDTVGDRGTDKLIF. CDR3 coding DNA: TGTGCCTGTGACACCGTGGGGGATCGCGGGACCGATAAACTCATCTTT.

This clone is large within its sample. Other DNA sequences within the sample encode an identical CDR3. The chain carries TRDV2 and TRDJ1; no reliable D call. The length of the CDR3 is 20 residues. V gave up 2 bases and J gave up 0 bases, with 27 bases separating them. CDR1 and CDR2 (germline): GEAIGNYY, EKD. The CDR3: CACDIIPGSGTVDYTDKLIF. Here the CDR3 DNA reads TGTGCCTGTGACATCATACCAGGGTCGGGTACGGTCGACTACACCGATAAACTCATCTTT.

By share, this clone counts as medium-sized. V gene TRDV2 combines with J gene TRDJ3; 9 bases are shared with TRDD3. This CDR3 is 17 amino acids long. Germline assignment: CDR1 GEAIGNYY and CDR2 EKD. With V trimmed by 3 bases and J by 4 bases, 6 bases remained unmatched. CDR3 coding DNA: TGTGCCTGTGACGCCCTACTGGGGGAATGGGACACCCGACAGATGTTTTTC. Translating gives CACDALLGEWDTRQMFF.

Only a few counts were recorded for this clone. The assigned J gene is TRDJ1, but the V gene is uncalled; TRDD3 is taken as the D call from the table, unchecked against the DNA. This CDR3 is 26 amino acids long. CDR3 coding DNA: TGTTCTGCAATGTTTTCTTGGGGGAGGGTTTTTATACTGATGTGTTTCATTGTGCCTTCCTGCGATAAACTCATCTTT. Its translation: CSAMFSWGRVFILMCFIVPSCDKLIF.

Worth noting for this clone: TCRdb's entry gives the protein of a much larger clone, which mismatches this DNA's translation at residue 4, likely from a read error; the protein reported here is translated from the DNA. V and J are TRDV2 and TRDJ1; no firm D call. V gave up 5 bases and J gave up 5 bases, with 26 bases separating them. The CDR3 is 17 amino acids. Germline assignment: CDR1 GEAIGNYY and CDR2 EKD. The CDR3 coding sequence is TGTGCCTGTGGCACAATCCCACCGGCCGGGAAGGGGGATAAACTCATCTTT. Translating gives CACGTIPPAGKGDKLIF.

This clone is medium-sized (0.01 to 0.1%) within its sample. The chain joins TRDV2 to TRDJ1; 9 positions match TRDD3. The germline V gene has CDR1 GEAIGNYY and CDR2 EKD. V was pared by 0 bases and J by 0 bases, with 16 bases of the junction left unmatched. The length of the CDR3 is 20 residues. CDR3 DNA: TGTGCCTGTGACACCGTACTGGGGGACCCCTCCCTCGAATACACCGATAAACTCATCTTT. Protein product: CACDTVLGDPSLEYTDKLIF.

Concerning this clone: The translation of this DNA and the TCRdb protein of a much larger clone differ at residue 5, probably owing to a read error; the protein shown here is translated from the DNA. J is TRDJ3 and V is TRDV2; 9 bases are shared with TRDD3. The junction had 12 bases not matched to a gene; V was cut back by 3 bases and J by 1 base. This CDR3 has 20 residues. Looked up from germline, CDR1 is GEAIGNYY and CDR2 is EKD. The CDR3 is CACDAGGLGDHSWDTRQMFF. CDR3 DNA: TGTGCCTGTGACGCCGGCGGGCTGGGGGATCATTCCTGGGACACCCGACAGATGTTTTTC.

This clone is classed as medium-sized (0.01 to 0.1%). V is TRDV2 and J is TRDJ1; a possible D gene is TRDD3 (5 bases). The CDR3 has 16 residues. The germline V and J ends were trimmed by 0 bases and 4 bases, with 17 bases remaining between them. The germline gives CDR1 GEAIGNYY, CDR2 EKD. Here the CDR3 DNA reads TGTGCCTGTGACACCCTTGGGGTCCGAACTAACGATAAACTCATCTTT. It encodes CACDTLGVRTNDKLIF.

As for this clone: One junction end disagrees with the germline gene, perhaps due to a read error. This chain uses TRDV1 with TRDJ1; 10 bases map to TRDD3. TCRdb is silent on the J gene; assignment here came from matching the DNA to germline. CDR3 length: 17 residues. Germline CDR1 and CDR2: TSWWSYY and QGS. CDR3 in DNA: TGCGCCTCGGGACTGGGGGATCAGGGCCCGTACACCGATAAACTCATCTTT. Translating gives CASGLGDQGPYTDKLIF.

This clone was seen more than once but under ten times. This DNA's translation and the protein TCRdb lists, from a much larger clone, do not match at residue 14, likely due to a read error; the protein shown is translated from the DNA. CDR3 DNA sequence: TGCGCTCGAATTGCCTCTTGGGGGAGGCGGGGGATAAAGAACCTGATCTTT. Translating it yields CARIASWGRRGIKNLIF. Although no V gene was called, TRDJ4 is the J gene; TRDD3, the D gene given by the table, was not confirmed from the DNA. The CDR3 is 17 amino acids.

Relative to its sample, this clone is large. The gene calls are TRDV2 and TRDJ1; 13 bases are a match to TRDD3. V dropped 1 base and J dropped 1; count of bases not matched to a gene: 11. The germline V gene encodes CDR1 GEAIGNYY and CDR2 EKD. The CDR3 extends over 19 amino acids. Written as DNA, the CDR3 is TGTGCCTGTGACACAATCGGAACTGGGGGATACGCGTCCACCGATAAACTCATCTTT. This gives the protein CACDTIGTGGYASTDKLIF.

By sample fraction, this clone is medium-sized. A far larger clone is just one base off, so this is likely a read error. This specimen includes other DNA sequences encoding the same CDR3. The J gene is given as TRDJ4, and the V gene is not called; TRDD3 reflects the table's D call only, with no check against the DNA. The CDR3 length is 17 residues. CDR3 sequence (DNA): TGCGCTCGAATTGCCTCTTGGGGGAGGCGGGGGATAAAGACTCTGATCTTT. This codes for CARIASWGRRGIKTLIF.

Concerning this clone: This likely stems from a read error, as it lies one base from a far larger clone. Different DNA sequences within this sample yield the same CDR3. The V and J genes are TRDV2 and TRDJ1; D ambiguous. No J segment appears in TCRdb, so it was assigned here by matching the sequence to germline. The germline CDR1 and CDR2 sequences are GEAIGNYY and EKD. This CDR3 spans 14 amino acids. V gave up 3 bases and J gave up 2 bases, with 12 bases separating them. The CDR3 loop reads CACDPMGETDKLIF. CDR3 nucleotide sequence: TGTGCCTGTGACCCAATGGGCGAGACCGATAAACTCATCTTT.

A remark on this clone: This sequence may be a read error, since a much larger clone differs from it by one base. The same CDR3 arises from other DNA sequences in this sample as well. This chain's CDR3 is CACDTLPTASEVPGTGDLRYTDKLIF. CDR3 nucleotides: TGTGCCTGTGACACACTTCCTACCGCGTCTGAGGTCCCTGGTACTGGCGACCTACGGTACACCGATAAACTCATCTTT. The chain joins TRDV2 to TRDJ1; 8 bases agree with TRDD2. This CDR3 has 26 amino acids. V gave up 1 base and J gave up 0 bases; unmatched junction bases: 36. Per germline, CDR1 GEAIGNYY and CDR2 EKD.